These T cell receptor beta chains were read from a single sample in a study of OX40 agonist ivuxolimab in advanced cancers. The assay was immunoSEQ multiplex PCR, and TCRdb's table has in-frame clones only and misses some. Here the sample spans fewer than 90,000 clones, 85% being singletons. The sample here was CD4+ or CD8+ T cells sorted from blood, taken in a trial of the OX40 agonist ivuxolimab. The receptors come from an adult with an advanced solid tumor such as melanoma, head and neck, liver or kidney cancer. The CDR3 runs from the conserved cysteine through the conserved F or W.

J: TRBJ2-2
V: TRBV30
CDR3: CAWRAALASTGELFF

J: TRBJ1-1
V: TRBV5-4
CDR3: CASSLSGVVTEAFF

J: TRBJ1-6
V: TRBV6-5
CDR3: CASSSPKGRIRSPLHF

J: TRBJ2-1
V: TRBV19
CDR3: CASSITDKGTGGNEQFF

J: TRBJ1-3
V: TRBV30
CDR3: CAWSVNGGYGNTIYF

J: TRBJ2-1
V: TRBV7-6
CDR3: CASSSREASNNEQFF

J: TRBJ2-5
V: TRBV11-3
CDR3: CASSQAGTAEKTQYF

J: TRBJ2-2
V: TRBV5-4
CDR3: CASSPPTPHTGELFF

J: TRBJ2-2
V: TRBV18
CDR3: CASSQQQGDAGELFF

J: TRBJ1-2
V: TRBV19
CDR3: CASSRQGGSYGYTF

J: TRBJ2-2
V: TRBV4-1
CDR3: CASSQADMGFNTGELFF

J: -
V: TRBV5-1
CDR3: CASSSPFLSGEDYEQYF

J: TRBJ2-1
V: TRBV30
CDR3: CAWGGYNEQFF

J: TRBJ2-1
V: TRBV19
CDR3: CASSIRLAGGYEQFF

J: TRBJ1-4
V: TRBV6-5
CDR3: CASSYSGQVANEKLFF

J: TRBJ1-1
V: TRBV13
CDR3: CASSLVAAFF

J: TRBJ1-2
V: TRBV7-9
CDR3: CASSLSDRPPDSEGYTF

J: TRBJ1-3
V: TRBV12-5
CDR3: CASGLQGGAGNTIYF

J: TRBJ1-2
V: TRBV10-3
CDR3: CAISGEGQYSWMGYTF

J: TRBJ1-4
V: TRBV18
CDR3: CASSPEAPREKLFF

J: TRBJ1-5
V: TRBV5-6
CDR3: CASSQRQLNQPQHF

J: TRBJ2-2
V: TRBV7-9
CDR3: CASSFWTASNTGELFF

J: TRBJ2-7
V: TRBV5-5
CDR3: CASSLAGTVGREQYF

J: TRBJ1-2
V: TRBV5-4
CDR3: CASSHPDQLVGGYTF

J: TRBJ2-1
V: TRBV9
CDR3: CASSVVPLLAGAYNEQFF

J: TRBJ2-7
V: TRBV15
CDR3: CATSPRGGSWGNEQYF

J: TRBJ2-7
V: TRBV6-5
CDR3: CASSYKQGTGDEQYF

J: TRBJ2-1
V: TRBV11-3
CDR3: CASSLETVTVIGSSYNEQFF

J: TRBJ2-3
V: TRBV9
CDR3: CASSWGQGYSDTQYF

J: TRBJ2-2
V: TRBV5-1
CDR3: CASSPGTPDTGELFF

J: TRBJ2-1
V: TRBV29-1
CDR3: CSYNYNEQFF

J: TRBJ1-1
V: TRBV5-1
CDR3: CASSFQGTEAFF

J: TRBJ2-4
V: TRBV13
CDR3: CASSSTGGMSKNIQYF

J: TRBJ1-5
V: TRBV15
CDR3: CATSRDLGEGGNQPQHF

J: TRBJ2-7
V: TRBV4-2
CDR3: CASSLVGSGYEQYF

J: TRBJ1-2
V: TRBV29-1
CDR3: CSVSGGKNYGYTF

J: TRBJ1-1
V: TRBV6-5
CDR3: CASSYGGLGNTEAFF

J: TRBJ2-3
V: TRBV7-2
CDR3: CASSLELDSTDTQYF

J: TRBJ2-5
V: TRBV7-9
CDR3: CASSFWGRGETQYF

J: TRBJ2-1
V: TRBV5-1
CDR3: CASSPLRDPGDNEQFF

J: TRBJ2-7
V: TRBV29-1
CDR3: CSVGPEHEQYF

J: TRBJ2-3
V: TRBV19
CDR3: CASAGSGTDTQYF

J: TRBJ1-1
V: TRBV5-1
CDR3: CASSLAGRTATEAFF

J: TRBJ1-2
V: TRBV6-1
CDR3: CASREWIAGSGYTF

J: TRBJ1-2
V: TRBV20-1
CDR3: CSAFTGYGYTF

J: TRBJ1-4
V: TRBV5-1
CDR3: CASSLGGWQDEKLFF

J: TRBJ2-2
V: TRBV5-1
CDR3: CASSFSGTVHPGELFF

J: TRBJ1-5
V: TRBV7-8
CDR3: CASSPRDSSNQPQHF

J: TRBJ1-1
V: TRBV29-1
CDR3: CSVTPQGGTEAFF

J: TRBJ1-2
V: TRBV11-2
CDR3: CASSWSPIQGTPVRGYTF

J: TRBJ2-6
V: TRBV5-1
CDR3: CASSSGGPPGANVLTF

J: TRBJ2-7
V: TRBV5-1
CDR3: CASSGGYEQYF